One sample yielded the 17 T cell receptor beta chains listed below, sequenced in a study of T cells after yellow fever vaccination. TCRdb processed the 5' RACE reads anew with MiXCR; each CDR3 protein has one entry. The profile shows 110,000 to 150,000 distinct CDR3 sequences, around 6.3% of them singletons. The sample in question was CD4+ T cells sorted from PBMCs, obtained 10 days after the yellow fever booster vaccination. The origin of the receptors is a man aged 25 to 40 who received the YFV17D yellow fever vaccine.

There are many counts of this clonotype. This sequence joins TRBV18 and TRBJ2-3, with 7 bases aligning to TRBD1. Trimming took 2 bases from V and 9 from J; bases not matched to a gene: 2. The CDR3 extends over 12 amino acids. Looked up from germline, CDR1 is KGHSH and CDR2 is LQKENI. This chain's CDR3 is CASSPDRETQYF. DNA of the CDR3: TGTGCCAGCTCACCAGACAGGGAGACGCAGTATTTT. Looking up the rest from reference TRBV18 and TRBJ2-3 gives the full variable domain: NAGVMQNPRHLVRRRGQEARLRCSPMKGHSHVYWYRQLPEEGLKFMVYLQKENIIDESGMPKERFSAEFPKEGPSILRIQQVVRGDSAAYFCASSPDRETQYFGPGTRLTVL.

This clonotype has ten or more counts. V is TRBV7-8 and J is TRBJ2-1; D possibly corresponds to TRBD1 (5 bases). Between the trimmed V and J ends, which lost 0 bases and 6 bases, there was a span of 15 bases. The CDR3 has 16 amino acids. In germline, CDR1 is SGHVS, CDR2 FQNEAQ. CDR3 loop: CASSLAAGKAINEQFF. Here the CDR3 DNA reads TGTGCCAGCAGCTTAGCGGCAGGGAAAGCAATCAATGAGCAGTTCTTC.

This clonotype was seen repeatedly, ten times or more. The chain combines TRBV20-1 with TRBJ2-5; D may correspond to TRBD1 or TRBD2 (5 bases each). The CDR3 has 12 residues. The germline V gene has CDR1 DFQATT and CDR2 SNEGSKA (reference sequence). The DNA for the CDR3 is TGCAGCGGGGCGGTCCGACAAGAGACCCAGTACTTC. Its protein is CSGAVRQETQYF.

This clonotype has just a few counts. The chain links TRBV2 to TRBJ2-7, with 8 bases that match TRBD1. The germline CDR1 and CDR2 sequences are SNHLY and FYNNEI. V shed 4 bases, J shed 6 bases, and the junction held 5 bases outside the gene matches. This CDR3 comprises 13 residues. The CDR3 sequence: CASSGTGFGEQYF. CDR3 coding DNA: TGTGCCAGCAGTGGGACAGGGTTTGGCGAGCAGTACTTC.

This chain uses TRBV10-1 with TRBJ2-2; 7 bases line up with TRBD2. V lost 4 bases, J lost 1 base, and 3 bases stayed unmatched. Germline CDR1 reads WNHNN; CDR2 reads SYGVQD (reference sequence). The CDR3 contains 15 residues. CDR3 protein: CASSVLAENTGELFF. CDR3 in DNA: TGCGCCAGCAGTGTTCTAGCGGAGAACACCGGGGAGCTGTTTTTT.

This clonotype was seen repeatedly, ten times or more. The V gene is TRBV7-9, the J gene TRBJ2-7; D gene unclear. This CDR3 region has 11 residues. Trimming took 2 bases from V and 3 from J, leaving 2 bases between them. The V gene's germline CDR1 is SEHNR and CDR2 FQNEAQ (reference sequence). The CDR3 here is CASSLHYEQYF. CDR3 nucleotide sequence: TGTGCCAGCAGCTTACACTACGAGCAGTACTTC.

The chain combines TRBV20-1 with TRBJ1-5; D may be TRBD1 (6 bases). The V end lost 3 bases, the J end lost 0 bases, and 12 bases lay between the germline ends. The CDR3 runs 15 residues. Germline-derived CDR1 and CDR2 are DFQATT and SNEGSKA (reference sequence). The CDR3 DNA is TGCAGTGCTAGCGTGACAGGCTATAGCAATCAGCCCCAGCATTTT. Translation gives CSASVTGYSNQPQHF.

This clonotype has a count of ten or more. The genes are TRBV20-1 and TRBJ2-7; TRBD1 matches 10 bases. Germline CDR1 and CDR2: DFQATT and SNEGSKA (reference sequence). With V trimmed by 3 bases and J by 12 bases, 11 bases remained unmatched. The CDR3 consists of 13 residues. The CDR3 loop is CSASRDRGADPYF. Here the CDR3 DNA reads TGCAGTGCTAGCCGGGACAGGGGAGCCGATCCGTACTTC.

The table lists this clonotype with many counts. This sequence joins TRBV4-3 and TRBJ1-2; D gene ambiguous. The CDR3 is 13 residues long. With 1 base removed from V and 2 bases from J, the gap between germline ends came to 5 bases. The germline V gene has CDR1 LGHNA and CDR2 YSLEER. This CDR3 is CASSQGQNYGYTF. In nucleotides, the CDR3 is TGCGCCAGCAGCCAAGGTCAGAACTATGGCTACACCTTC.

In its sample, this clonotype was seen many times. V is TRBV7-2 and J is TRBJ2-1, with a weak D call TRBD2 (6 bases). This CDR3 is built from 17 residues. CDR1 SGHTA and CDR2 FQGNSA come from the germline V gene. The V end lost 2 bases, the J end lost 4 bases, and 18 bases lay between the germline ends. CDR3 nucleotides: TGTGCCAGCAGCTTACATATGGGGGGTGGGTGGTACAATGAGCAGTTCTTC. Translated: CASSLHMGGGWYNEQFF.

This chain joins TRBV7-2 and TRBJ2-7; D is perhaps TRBD1 or TRBD2 (5 bases each). CDR3 length equals 13 residues. V gave up 5 bases and J gave up 2 bases, with 10 bases separating them. Germline-derived CDR1 and CDR2 are SGHTA and FQGNSA. The DNA of the CDR3 is TGTGCCAGCAGCCGGGGCCCTACCTACGAGCAGTACTTC. The encoded protein is CASSRGPTYEQYF.

The sample holds many counts of this clonotype. The genes are TRBV5-5 and TRBJ2-5; D is perhaps TRBD1 (5 bases). Germline V gene data show CDR1 as SGHKS and CDR2 as YYEKEE (reference sequence). V was clipped by 1 base and J by 2 bases, with 15 bases between them. This CDR3 region has 16 residues. For the CDR3, the DNA is TGTGCCAGCAGCTTGTCGGGCAGGGCATTACAAGAGACCCAGTACTTC. This sequence encodes CASSLSGRALQETQYF. Full variable domain (rest looked up from reference TRBV5-5 and TRBJ2-5): DAGVTQSPTHLIKTRGQQVTLRCSPISGHKSVSWYQQVLGQGPQFIFQYYEKEERGRGNFPDRFSARQFPNYSSELNVNALLLGDSALYLCASSLSGRALQETQYFGPGTRLLVL.

This clonotype was picked up a small number of times. The rearrangement uses TRBV20-1 and TRBJ2-7; D possibly uses TRBD1 or TRBD2 (5 bases each). Germline V gene sequence: CDR1 DFQATT, CDR2 SNEGSKA (reference sequence). V was cut by 0 bases and J by 4 bases, with 22 bases left in between. The length of the CDR3 is 17 residues. The DNA of the CDR3 is TGCAGTGCTAGAGATCAAGCTGGGACCCGCCCCGGGTACGAGCAGTACTTC. It encodes CSARDQAGTRPGYEQYF.

This clonotype was seen ten or more times. The chain joins TRBV7-3 to TRBJ1-1; D is possibly TRBD1 (6 bases). Trimming took 5 bases from V and 11 from J, leaving 24 bases between them. The CDR3 is 15 residues long. Germline CDR1 reads SGHTA; CDR2 reads FQGTGA. The CDR3 DNA reads as TGTGCCAGCAGCCAGTTAGGCCAGGGGCAACGAGAGGCTTTCTTT. This gives the protein CASSQLGQGQREAFF.

There are a few counts of this clonotype. V is TRBV7-9 and J is TRBJ1-1; D might be TRBD1 (6 bases). Germline loops: CDR1 SEHNR, CDR2 FQNEAQ (reference sequence). This CDR3 is built from 12 residues. The germline V and J ends were trimmed by 7 bases and 6 bases, with 12 bases remaining between them. The CDR3 coding sequence is TGTGCCAGCAACACAGGGTACTCTGAAGCTTTCTTT. This codes for CASNTGYSEAFF. Combining the CDR3 with reference TRBV7-9 and TRBJ1-1 gives the whole variable domain DTGVSQNPRHKITKRGQNVTFRCDPISEHNRLYWYRQTLGQGPEFLTYFQNEAQLEKSRLLSDRFSAERPKGSFSTLEIQRTEQGDSAMYLCASNTGYSEAFFGQGTRLTVV.

This clonotype was counted only a few times. This chain uses TRBV7-2 with TRBJ2-7; 8 positions match TRBD1. This CDR3 region has 16 residues. CDR1 is SGHTA and CDR2 is FQGNSA in the germline V gene. J was trimmed by 0 bases and V by 5 bases; bases with no gene match: 9. The CDR3 reads CASSLTTGGSSYEQYF. CDR3 DNA sequence: TGTGCCAGCAGCCTCACTACAGGGGGGAGCTCCTACGAGCAGTACTTC.

Many counts were recorded for this clonotype. V usage is TRBV11-2 and J usage is TRBJ1-2; weak D call: TRBD1 (5 bases). The germline V gene encodes CDR1 SGHAT and CDR2 FQNNGV. This CDR3 region has 17 residues. V was pared by 3 bases and J by 3 bases, with 20 bases between. CDR3 region: CASSFVVGEGRDYGYTF. The CDR3, as DNA: TGTGCCAGCAGCTTCGTGGTTGGTGAGGGGCGCGACTATGGCTACACCTTC.